Each of the 15 T cell receptor beta chains below was sequenced from the same sample in a study of identical twins. TCRdb fed the 5' RACE reads into MiXCR, producing one record per CDR3 protein. In the table there are roughly 470,000 distinct CDR3 sequences, approximately 14% of which are singletons. The same specimen was also included in a second study, on yellow fever vaccine responses in identical twins.

Material: CD4+ T cells sorted from blood. The origin of the receptors is a woman under 30 in good health.

This clonotype was counted between two and nine times. This chain joins TRBV6-1 and TRBJ2-7; D gene ambiguous. Germline loops: CDR1 MNHNS, CDR2 SASEGT. Between the trimmed V and J ends, which lost 6 bases and 0 bases, there was a span of 12 bases. The CDR3 is made up of 14 amino acids. CDR3 residues: CASRRDWSSYEQYF. Written as DNA, the CDR3 is TGTGCCAGCAGACGTGACTGGAGCTCCTACGAGCAGTACTTC.

In its sample, this clonotype was seen a few times. The chain employs TRBV4-1 and TRBJ1-2, with 7 bases aligning to TRBD1. The CDR3 runs 16 residues. The V and J ends lost 3 bases and 7 bases, in that order; junction bases with no gene match: 14. In germline, CDR1 is MGHRA, CDR2 YSYEKL. In DNA, the CDR3 is TGCGCCAGCAGCCACGTTGGACACGGGACAGTCGGTGGCTACACCTTC. The encoded protein is CASSHVGHGTVGGYTF.

This clonotype has ten or more counts. The V call is TRBV2, the J call TRBJ2-5; D remains ambiguous. Germline-derived CDR1 and CDR2 are SNHLY and FYNNEI. The CDR3 runs 12 residues. The V gene lost 7 bases and the J gene lost 4 bases, with 10 bases spanning the gap. CDR3 coding DNA: TGTGCCAGCACCTCTGGCGGAGAGACCCAGTACTTC. It specifies CASTSGGETQYF. Using reference TRBV2 and TRBJ2-5 for the parts outside the CDR3, the full variable domain is EPEVTQTPSHQVTQMGQEVILRCVPISNHLYFYWYRQILGQKVEFLVSFYNNEISEKSEIFDDQFSVERPDGSNFTLKIRSTKLEDSAMYFCASTSGGETQYFGPGTRLLVL.

This clonotype was found a few times. V gene TRBV20-1 combines with J gene TRBJ2-1; possibly TRBD2 for D (6 bases). V lost 4 bases, J lost 6 bases, and 7 bases lay in between. Germline assignment: CDR1 DFQATT and CDR2 SNEGSKA (reference sequence). The CDR3 is 11 amino acids. CDR3 bases: TGCAGTGCTACGGGGGTCAATGAGCAGTTCTTC. It encodes CSATGVNEQFF.

This clonotype has a handful of counts. This chain links TRBV5-4 with TRBJ2-1, with 11 bases that match TRBD2. The CDR3 covers 16 residues. Germline V gene lookup returns CDR1 SGHNT and CDR2 YYREEE (reference sequence). J lost 8 bases, V lost 3 bases, and 10 bases had no gene match. The CDR3 region is CASSSGASGRSHEQFF. CDR3 sequence (DNA): TGTGCCAGCAGCTCGGGCGCTAGCGGGAGGTCCCATGAGCAGTTCTTC. The full variable domain, completed using reference TRBV5-4 and TRBJ2-1, is ETGVTQSPTHLIKTRGQQVTLRCSSQSGHNTVSWYQQALGQGPQFIFQYYREEENGRGNFPPRFSGLQFPNYSSELNVNALELDDSALYLCASSSGASGRSHEQFFGPGTRLTVL.

The chain couples TRBV9 to TRBJ2-3, with 11 bases lining up with TRBD1. The germline gives CDR1 SGDLS, CDR2 YYNGEE. The ends lost 3 bases at V and 4 bases at J; junction bases unmatched: 4. The CDR3 sequence is 15 residues long. This CDR3 reads CASSAGQGESDTQYF. Written as DNA, the CDR3 is TGTGCCAGCAGCGCGGGACAGGGGGAATCAGATACGCAGTATTTT.

This clonotype was seen more than once but under ten times. The chain links TRBV6-1 to TRBJ2-1; TRBD2 matches at 8 bases. J gave up 3 bases and V 5 bases, and 6 bases lay outside the gene matches. The CDR3 runs to 15 residues. Germline values: CDR1 MNHNS, CDR2 SASEGT. The CDR3 loop reads CASSRSGGRYNEQFF. The CDR3 nucleotides read TGTGCCAGCAGTAGAAGCGGGGGCCGCTACAATGAGCAGTTCTTC.

In this sample, this clonotype turned up a few times. The chain links TRBV9 to TRBJ2-2; the D gene is possibly TRBD2 (6 bases). The CDR3 is 17 amino acids. Trimming shortened V by 4 bases and J by 2 bases, and 18 bases separated the two germline ends. CDR1 SGDLS and CDR2 YYNGEE come from the germline V gene. CDR3 DNA sequence: TGTGCCAGCAGCCTCTCCTCGATCGGGGGTAACACCGGGGAGCTGTTTTTT. This sequence encodes CASSLSSIGGNTGELFF. The full variable domain, its missing parts supplied by reference TRBV9 and TRBJ2-2, is DSGVTQTPKHLITATGQRVTLRCSPRSGDLSVYWYQQSLDQGLQFLIQYYNGEERAKGNILERFSAQQFPDLHSELNLSSLELGDSALYFCASSLSSIGGNTGELFFGEGSRLTVL.

This clonotype has only a few counts. The rearrangement links TRBV27 to TRBJ2-5, with 7 bases fitting TRBD1. The CDR3 loop spans 16 amino acids. J gave up 5 bases and V 8 bases, and 17 bases lay outside the gene matches. The germline CDR1 and CDR2 sequences are MNHEY and SMNVEV (reference sequence). The CDR3 sequence is CASPRAETGIIETQYF. Here the CDR3 DNA reads TGTGCCAGCCCCAGGGCAGAGACAGGGATAATCGAGACCCAGTACTTC.

As concerns this clonotype: One junction end disagrees with the germline gene, perhaps due to a read error. J is TRBJ2-3 and V is TRBV7-7, with 8 bases lining up with TRBD1. Germline V gene lookup returns CDR1 SSHAT and CDR2 FNYEAQ (reference sequence). This CDR3 is built from 15 residues. This CDR3 reads CASSQRQGFTDTQYF. DNA of the CDR3: TGTGCTAGCAGCCAGAGACAGGGGTTCACAGATACGCAGTATTTT.

In its sample, this clonotype was seen a few times. This chain joins TRBV29-1 and TRBJ2-2; possible D gene TRBD1, 5 bases. Germline V gives CDR1 SQVTM, CDR2 ANQGSEA. This CDR3 is 16 amino acids long. V lost 1 base, J lost 7 bases, and 19 bases lay in between. As DNA, the CDR3 is TGCAGCGTTGAAGTAGCAGGGCTGGGTTCTGACGGGGAGCTGTTTTTT. Its translation is CSVEVAGLGSDGELFF.

This clonotype was recorded at least ten times. The genes are TRBV29-1 and TRBJ1-1; 10 bases are a match to TRBD1. Germline loops: CDR1 SQVTM, CDR2 ANQGSEA. The CDR3 sequence is 14 residues long. V trimming: 5 bases; J trimming: 5 bases; junction bases outside the gene matches: 8. The CDR3 protein is CSVSRDRGITEAFF. The CDR3 DNA reads TGCAGCGTTTCCCGGGACAGGGGAATAACTGAAGCTTTCTTT.

This clonotype was picked up a small number of times. The V call is TRBV7-6, the J call TRBJ2-7; 7 bases map to TRBD2. V shed 0 bases, J shed 2 bases, and the junction held 7 bases outside the gene matches. The CDR3 is 16 amino acids. CDR1 and CDR2 from the germline V gene are SGHVS and FNYEAQ. In DNA, the CDR3 is TGTGCCAGCAGCTTAGCAGTGGCGGGAGCGACCTACGAGCAGTACTTC. It encodes CASSLAVAGATYEQYF.

The J gene is TRBJ2-3, the V gene TRBV29-1, with a tentative D call TRBD2 (5 bases). The CDR3 sequence is 13 residues long. Per the germline V gene, CDR1 is SQVTM and CDR2 is ANQGSEA. V was trimmed by 3 bases and J by 2 bases, leaving 9 bases between them. CDR3 protein: CSVDTDFTDTQYF. In DNA form, the CDR3 reads TGCAGCGTTGACACGGACTTCACAGATACGCAGTATTTT.

In its sample, this clonotype was seen many times. The chain combines TRBV5-6 with TRBJ2-2; the D is unclear. Per germline, CDR1 SGHDT and CDR2 YYEEEE. CDR3 length: 17 amino acids. Trimming took off 2 bases at V and 5 bases at J, with 19 bases between the two ends. The CDR3 DNA sequence: TGTGCCAGCAGCTTCCTAATATTAGGGCCGAGGACCGGGGAGCTGTTTTTT. This gives the protein CASSFLILGPRTGELFF.